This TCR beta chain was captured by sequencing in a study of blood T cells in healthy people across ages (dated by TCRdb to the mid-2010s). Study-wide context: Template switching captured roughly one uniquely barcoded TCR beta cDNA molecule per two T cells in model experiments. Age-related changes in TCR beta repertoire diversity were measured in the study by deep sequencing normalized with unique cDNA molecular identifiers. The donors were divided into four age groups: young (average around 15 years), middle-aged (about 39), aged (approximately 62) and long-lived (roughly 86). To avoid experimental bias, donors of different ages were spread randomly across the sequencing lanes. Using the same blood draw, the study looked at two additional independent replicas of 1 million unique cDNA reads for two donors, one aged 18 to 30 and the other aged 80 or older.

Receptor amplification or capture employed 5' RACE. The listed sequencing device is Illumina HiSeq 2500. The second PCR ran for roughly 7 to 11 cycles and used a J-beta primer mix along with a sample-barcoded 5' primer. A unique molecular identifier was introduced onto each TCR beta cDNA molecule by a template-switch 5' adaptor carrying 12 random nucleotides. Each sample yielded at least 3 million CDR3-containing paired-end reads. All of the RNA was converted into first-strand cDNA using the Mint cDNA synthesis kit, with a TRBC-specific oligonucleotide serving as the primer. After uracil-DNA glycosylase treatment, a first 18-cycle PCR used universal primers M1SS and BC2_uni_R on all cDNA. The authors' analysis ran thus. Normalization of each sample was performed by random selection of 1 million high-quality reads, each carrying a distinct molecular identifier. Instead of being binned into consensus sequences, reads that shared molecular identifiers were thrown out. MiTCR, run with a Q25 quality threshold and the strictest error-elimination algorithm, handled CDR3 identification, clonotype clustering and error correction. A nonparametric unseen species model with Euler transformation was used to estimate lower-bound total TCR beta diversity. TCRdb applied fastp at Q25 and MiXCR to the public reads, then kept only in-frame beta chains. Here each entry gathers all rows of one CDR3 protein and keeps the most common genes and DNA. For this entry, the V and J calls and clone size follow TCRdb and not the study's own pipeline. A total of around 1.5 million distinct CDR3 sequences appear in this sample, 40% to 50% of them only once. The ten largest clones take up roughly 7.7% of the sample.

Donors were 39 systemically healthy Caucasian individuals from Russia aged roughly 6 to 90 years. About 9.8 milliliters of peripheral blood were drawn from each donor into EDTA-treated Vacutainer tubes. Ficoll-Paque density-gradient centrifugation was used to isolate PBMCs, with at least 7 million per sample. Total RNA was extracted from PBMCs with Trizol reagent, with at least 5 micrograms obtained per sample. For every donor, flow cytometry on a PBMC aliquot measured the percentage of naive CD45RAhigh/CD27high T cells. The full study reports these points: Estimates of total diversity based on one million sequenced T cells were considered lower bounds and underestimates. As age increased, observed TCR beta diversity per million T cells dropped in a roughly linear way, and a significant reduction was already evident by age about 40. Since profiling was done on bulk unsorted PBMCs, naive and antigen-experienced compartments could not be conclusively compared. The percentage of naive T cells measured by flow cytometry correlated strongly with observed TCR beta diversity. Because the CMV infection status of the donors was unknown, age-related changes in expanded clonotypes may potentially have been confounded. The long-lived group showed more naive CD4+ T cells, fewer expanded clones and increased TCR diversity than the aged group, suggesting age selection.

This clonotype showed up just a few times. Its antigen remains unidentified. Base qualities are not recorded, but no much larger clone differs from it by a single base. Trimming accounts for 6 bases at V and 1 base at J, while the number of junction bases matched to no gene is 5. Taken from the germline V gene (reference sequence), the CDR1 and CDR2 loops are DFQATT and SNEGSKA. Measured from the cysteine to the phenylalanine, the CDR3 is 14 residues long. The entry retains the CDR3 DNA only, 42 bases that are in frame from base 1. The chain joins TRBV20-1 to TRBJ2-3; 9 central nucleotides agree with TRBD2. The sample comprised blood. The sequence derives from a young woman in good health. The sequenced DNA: TGCAGTGCCCCGCGGGAGGGTGGCACAGATACGCAGTATTTT. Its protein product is CSAPREGGTDTQYF.